One sample yielded the 22 T cell receptor beta chains listed below, sequenced in a study of blood T cell repertoires in COVID-19. Sequenced by immunoSEQ multiplex PCR; TCRdb stores in-frame clones only, minus some. Found here are approximately 52,000 clones, 70% to 90% of them singletons; the top ten hold 11% to 15%. Sequencing was done on a sample of peripheral blood. These receptors came from a man in his 70s with acute or convalescent COVID-19.

This chain links TRBV7-2 with TRBJ2-3; TRBD1 might be the D (5 bases). Trimming took 5 bases from V and 2 from J, leaving 17 bases between them. CDR3 size: 16 residues. In germline, CDR1 is SGHTA, CDR2 FQGNSA. In DNA, the CDR3 is TGTGCCAGCAGCGGGAAATGGACCGGACACACAGATACGCAGTATTTT. It encodes CASSGKWTGHTDTQYF.

This clone was seen a single time. V usage is TRBV18 and J usage is TRBJ2-2; 12 bases are shared with TRBD1. Trimming at V came to 5 bases and at J to 0 bases, leaving 7 bases not matched to a gene. This CDR3 spans 18 amino acids. Germline V gene data show CDR1 as KGHSH and CDR2 as LQKENI. CDR3 in amino acids: CASSVPGQGAANTGELFF. In nucleotides, the CDR3 is TGTGCCAGCTCAGTTCCGGGACAGGGGGCCGCGAACACCGGGGAGCTGTTTTTT. Drawing the rest from reference TRBV18 and TRBJ2-2, the complete variable domain is NAGVMQNPRHLVRRRGQEARLRCSPMKGHSHVYWYRQLPEEGLKFMVYLQKENIIDESGMPKERFSAEFPKEGPSILRIQQVVRGDSAAYFCASSVPGQGAANTGELFFGEGSRLTVL.

The V gene is TRBV14, the J gene TRBJ2-3; maybe TRBD1 (5 bases). The length of the CDR3 is 16 residues. Germline V CDR1 and CDR2: SGHDN, FVKESK. Between the trimmed V and J ends, which lost 3 bases and 0 bases, there was a span of 13 bases. The CDR3 region has the DNA TGTGCCAGCAGCCATCCCTCGACAGAGAGCACAGATACGCAGTATTTT. Its translation: CASSHPSTESTDTQYF.

For this clone: The sample contains more than one DNA sequence encoding this CDR3. J is TRBJ2-7 and V is TRBV9; 15 bases align to TRBD2. Trimming cost V 0 bases and J 6 bases; bases outside gene matches: 1. Germline CDR1 SGDLS, CDR2 YYNGEE. This CDR3 has 15 amino acids. The CDR3: CASSVGTSGRGEQYF. The CDR3 DNA sequence: TGTGCCAGCAGCGTAGGGACTAGCGGGAGGGGCGAGCAGTACTTC.

The chain combines TRBV10-2 with TRBJ1-1; a weak D match, TRBD1 (5 bases). In germline, CDR1 is WSHSY, CDR2 SAAADI. The CDR3 covers 12 residues. V was pared by 3 bases and J by 4 bases, with 6 bases between. CDR3 loop: CASSEGVTEAFF. The CDR3 coding sequence is TGCGCCAGCAGTGAAGGGGTCACTGAAGCTTTCTTT.

This clone was picked up a small number of times. The rearrangement joins TRBV5-1 to TRBJ1-2; 8 nucleotides agree with TRBD1. There are 13 residues in the CDR3. J gave up 4 bases and V 5 bases, and 4 bases lay outside the gene matches. The germline gives CDR1 SGHRS, CDR2 YFSETQ. The DNA of the CDR3 is TGCGCCAGCAGGGCAGACAGGGGCTATGGCTACACCTTC. As protein: CASRADRGYGYTF.

V and J are TRBV2 and TRBJ2-2; the match to TRBD2 covers 8 bases. Germline values: CDR1 SNHLY, CDR2 FYNNEI. The CDR3 is 13 residues long. V gave up 10 bases and J gave up 4 bases; unmatched junction bases: 5. CDR3: CAMGGGSTGELFF. The CDR3 coding sequence is TGTGCCATGGGCGGGGGGAGCACCGGGGAGCTGTTTTTT.

The chain links TRBV11-2 to TRBJ2-5; TRBD1 matches at 7 bases. CDR3 length: 14 amino acids. CDR1 and CDR2 from the germline V gene are SGHAT and FQNNGV. After removal of 3 bases from V and 4 bases from J, the junction contained 5 bases not matched to a gene. In nucleotides, the CDR3 is TGTGCCAGCAGCTTTGACAGGGCAGTAGAGACCCAGTACTTC. This codes for CASSFDRAVETQYF.

The chain combines TRBV28 with TRBJ2-3; 7 bases line up with TRBD1. CDR3 length equals 14 residues. The V and J ends lost 6 bases and 1 base, in that order; junction bases with no gene match: 4. Germline-derived CDR1 and CDR2 are MDHEN and SYDVKM. The CDR3 sequence: CASRTGTGTDTQYF. The DNA of the CDR3 is TGTGCCAGCAGGACCGGGACAGGCACAGATACGCAGTATTTT.

This clone was seen once. This sequence joins TRBV7-9 and TRBJ2-3; 8 bases are shared with TRBD1. The trim removed 3 bases at V and 1 base at J, leaving 3 bases unmatched. CDR1 SEHNR and CDR2 FQNEAQ come from the germline V gene (reference sequence). The CDR3 spans 15 residues. The CDR3 loop reads CASSFWTGRTDTQYF. Written as DNA, the CDR3 is TGTGCCAGCAGCTTTTGGACAGGGCGCACAGATACGCAGTATTTT.

The CDR3 loop reads CASRTTGSYNEQFF. The CDR3 DNA reads as TGTGCCAGCAGGACGACAGGGTCCTACAATGAGCAGTTCTTC. This chain uses TRBV27 with TRBJ2-1, with TRBD1 matching over 7 bases. The J segment lost 1 base and the V segment lost 6 bases, leaving 3 bases of the junction unmatched. The CDR3 is 14 residues long. In germline, CDR1 is MNHEY, CDR2 SMNVEV (reference sequence).

The chain has TRBV4-1 and TRBJ2-1; tentatively, D is TRBD1 (5 bases). The ends were cut back, 5 bases at V and 3 bases at J, with 11 bases in the middle. CDR1 is MGHRA and CDR2 is YSYEKL in the germline V gene. This CDR3 has 14 amino acids. The CDR3 sequence is CASSGTGFYNEQFF. The CDR3 DNA reads as TGCGCCAGCAGCGGAACAGGCTTCTACAATGAGCAGTTCTTC.

This clone turned up a few times. The chain has TRBV19 and TRBJ1-5; D is possibly TRBD1 (5 bases). Germline CDR1 and CDR2: LNHDA and SQIVND (reference sequence). The length of the CDR3 is 13 residues. Deletions cut 5 bases from V and 7 bases from J, with 12 bases between. CDR3 protein: CASSWGVYQPQHF. In DNA form, the CDR3 reads TGTGCCAGTAGTTGGGGGGTTTACCAGCCCCAGCATTTT.

V and J are TRBV6-5 and TRBJ2-7; TRBD1 matches at 7 bases. Germline assignment: CDR1 MNHEY and CDR2 SVGAGI. The CDR3 is 14 residues long. The J segment lost 2 bases and the V segment lost 5 bases, leaving 6 bases of the junction unmatched. DNA for the CDR3: TGTGCCAGCAGTCTAAACAGGGGACCCTACGAGCAGTACGTC. The encoded protein is CASSLNRGPYEQYV.

The CDR3 is CASRTPGQVFF. The CDR3 DNA reads TGTGCCAGCAGAACTCCGGGACAGGTTTTCTTT. The chain uses TRBV12-3 or TRBV12-4 and TRBJ1-1; 8 positions match TRBD1. Trimming took 6 bases from V and 13 from J; bases not matched to a gene: 7. CDR3 size: 11 residues.

J is TRBJ2-5 and V is TRBV18; D uncertain. Trimming left V 0 bases short and J 5 bases short, with 10 bases between. The CDR3 has 14 amino acids. Germline lookup yields CDR1 KGHSH and CDR2 LQKENI. In DNA form, the CDR3 reads TGTGCCAGCTCACCACCCGGAGCCGGGGAGACCCAGTACTTC. This codes for CASSPPGAGETQYF.

The V call is TRBV5-3, the J call TRBJ1-1; maybe TRBD1 (5 bases). TRBV5-3 is placed among ORFs of uncertain function. The CDR3 sequence is 17 residues long. Trimming shortened V by 0 bases and J by 0 bases, and 15 bases separated the two germline ends. For the CDR3, the DNA is TGTGCCAGAAGCTTGGAAGGTGCCGGACACCTGAACACTGAAGCTTTCTTT. This translates into CARSLEGAGHLNTEAFF.

This clone showed up just a few times. V usage is TRBV2 and J usage is TRBJ1-2; TRBD1 aligns across 8 bases. The germline gives CDR1 SNHLY, CDR2 FYNNEI. J gave up 8 bases and V 8 bases, and 10 bases lay outside the gene matches. The CDR3 has 13 amino acids. The DNA for the CDR3 is TGTGCCAGCCTTATACAGGGGGTCGGAGGCTACACCTTC. Its protein product is CASLIQGVGGYTF.

The genes are TRBV5-8 and TRBJ2-3; 14 bases are shared with TRBD2. The CDR3 is 16 residues long. From germline, CDR1 is SGHTS and CDR2 YDEGEE. V shed 4 bases and J 4 bases; nucleotides not matched to a gene: 5. The CDR3 sequence: CASSPGTSGGADTQYF. The CDR3, as DNA: TGTGCCAGCAGCCCCGGGACTAGCGGGGGCGCAGATACGCAGTATTTT. The whole variable domain, filled in from reference TRBV5-8 and TRBJ2-3, reads EAGVTQSPTHLIKTRGQQATLRCSPISGHTSVYWYQQALGLGLQFLLWYDEGEERNRGNFPPRFSGRQFPNYSSELNVNALELEDSALYLCASSPGTSGGADTQYFGPGTRLTVL.

The chain links TRBV20-1 to TRBJ1-1; D might be TRBD1 (5 bases). CDR1 and CDR2 from the germline V gene are DFQATT and SNEGSKA (reference sequence). The CDR3 extends over 11 amino acids. V was trimmed by 6 bases and J by 5 bases, leaving 10 bases between them. CDR3 sequence: CSATRQTEAFF. For the CDR3, the DNA is TGCAGTGCGACGAGACAGACTGAAGCTTTCTTT.

The chain combines TRBV23-1 with TRBJ1-4, with TRBD1 as a possible D gene (5 bases). TRBV23-1 qualifies as an ORF whose function is uncertain. V lost 8 bases to trimming and J lost 1 base, with 23 bases between them. The CDR3 is 18 residues long. The CDR3 region has the DNA TGCGCCAGCTGTCTCCGTTCAGTCAGGGTCAAAACTAATGAAAAACTGTTTTTT. This codes for CASCLRSVRVKTNEKLFF.

As DNA, the CDR3 is TGTGCCAGCAGCGCTAGCGAGAACAATGAGCAGTTCTTC. Translation: CASSASENNEQFF. This rearrangement joins TRBV6-4 to TRBJ2-1; the D gene is possibly TRBD2 (6 bases). Trimming pared 6 bases from V and 5 bases from J, leaving 11 bases between. This CDR3 has 13 amino acids. Germline-derived CDR1 and CDR2 are MRHNA and SNTAGT.